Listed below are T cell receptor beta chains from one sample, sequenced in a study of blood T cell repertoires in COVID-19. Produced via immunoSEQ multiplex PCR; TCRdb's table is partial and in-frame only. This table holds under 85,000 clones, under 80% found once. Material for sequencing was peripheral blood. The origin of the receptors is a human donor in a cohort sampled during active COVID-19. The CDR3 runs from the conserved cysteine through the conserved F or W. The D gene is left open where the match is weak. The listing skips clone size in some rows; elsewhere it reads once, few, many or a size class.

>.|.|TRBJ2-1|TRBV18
CASSPMGGGGYNEQFF
TGTGCCAGCTCACCGATGGGAGGGGGGGGATACAATGAGCAGTTCTTC
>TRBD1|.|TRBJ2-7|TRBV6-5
CASRKGQASYEQYF
TGTGCCAGCAGAAAAGGACAGGCGTCCTACGAGCAGTACTTC
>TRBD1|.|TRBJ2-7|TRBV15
CATSRRQGAGYEQYF
TGTGCCACCAGCAGGCGACAGGGGGCGGGCTACGAGCAGTACTTC
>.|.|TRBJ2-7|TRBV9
CASSVAGSDTYEQYF
TGTGCCAGCAGCGTAGCTGGCAGCGATACCTACGAGCAGTACTTC
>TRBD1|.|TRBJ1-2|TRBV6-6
CASSLLPGQGFNYGYTF
TGTGCCAGCAGTCTCCTTCCTGGACAGGGGTTTAACTATGGCTACACCTTC
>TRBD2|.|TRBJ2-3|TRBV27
CASSSGPLAGGHTDTQYF
TGTGCCAGCAGCTCCGGACCCCTAGCGGGGGGCCACACAGATACGCAGTATTTT
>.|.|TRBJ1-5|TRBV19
CASRNSGTKNQPQHF
TGTGCCAGTAGGAACTCCGGGACAAAGAACCAGCCCCAGCATTTT
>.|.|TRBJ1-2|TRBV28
CASSSGGDNYGYTF
TGTGCCAGCAGTTCCGGCGGGGATAACTATGGCTACACCTTC
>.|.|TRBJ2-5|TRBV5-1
CASSLVGGGTETQYF
TGCGCCAGCAGCTTGGTGGGGGGTGGTACGGAGACCCAGTACTTC
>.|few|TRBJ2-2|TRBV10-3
CAIGRTGELFF
TGTGCCATCGGCCGCACCGGGGAGCTGTTTTTT
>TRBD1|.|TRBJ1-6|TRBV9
CASSSGQGNSPLHF
TGTGCCAGCAGCTCAGGACAGGGAAATTCACCCCTCCACTTT
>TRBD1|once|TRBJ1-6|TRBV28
CASSFSGQAINSPLHF
TGTGCCAGCAGTTTTTCGGGACAGGCGATTAATTCACCCCTCCACTTT